Below, one T cell receptor (beta chain) is given with its context. These data originate in a study of blood T cell repertoires in COVID-19. Study-level information: COVID-19 samples, acute and convalescent, were from the United States, Italy and Spain. PBMCs, B-cell-depleted T cells, or T cells were the source of the cDNA or gDNA that made up the material.

The V gene lost 0 bases and the J gene lost 7 bases, with 11 bases spanning the gap. Germline V lookup: CDR1 SGHNT, CDR2 YYREEE (reference sequence). The CDR3 is 14 amino acids. How the authors handled the data: Amplification of reference gene primers was used by the study to estimate nucleated cell counts. Assay: immunoSEQ multiplex PCR; the TCRdb copy retains only in-frame clones and omits some. V and J calls and clone size are as listed in that table; D and trimming were resolved from the DNA. Of about 170,000 clones in the sample, over 85% were seen once. The TCR was taken from a woman in her fifties or sixties with acute or convalescent COVID-19. The V gene is TRBV5-4, the J gene TRBJ2-4, with a possible D match to TRBD2 (6 bases). Sequencing was performed on peripheral blood. The chain's CDR3 is CASSLAGGRNIQYF. The CDR3 DNA follows: TGTGCCAGCAGCTTGGCGGGTGGGAGGAACATTCAGTACTTC.